The 29 T cell receptor beta chains reported below all come from one sample, sequenced in a study of OX40 agonist ivuxolimab in advanced cancers. Assay used: immunoSEQ multiplex PCR; TCRdb lists only in-frame clones, some missing. The table lists fewer than 95,000 clones, about 90% of them singletons. The sequencing here drew on CD4+ or CD8+ T cells sorted from blood, taken in a trial of the OX40 agonist ivuxolimab. The receptors were gathered from an adult with an advanced solid tumor such as melanoma, head and neck, liver or kidney cancer.

V usage is TRBV4-1 and J usage is TRBJ2-7; D is perhaps TRBD1 (6 bases). Germline CDR1 and CDR2: MGHRA and YSYEKL. This CDR3 is 17 amino acids long. Trimming shortened V by 0 bases and J by 3 bases, and 18 bases separated the two germline ends. The CDR3 bases are TGCGCCAGCAGCCAAGAGGGTGGAGTGAGGGGGTTCTACGAGCAGTACTTC. Its protein product is CASSQEGGVRGFYEQYF.

The V call is TRBV7-8, the J call TRBJ2-4; 10 bases align to TRBD1. The CDR3 totals 14 residues. Trimming at V came to 1 base and at J to 6 bases, leaving 0 bases not matched to a gene. The germline CDR1 and CDR2 sequences are SGHVS and FQNEAQ. CDR3: CASSLGTGGNIQYF. The CDR3 DNA is TGTGCCAGCAGCTTAGGGACAGGGGGAAACATTCAGTACTTC.

This rearrangement joins TRBV18 to TRBJ2-1, with 9 positions matching TRBD2. Per germline, CDR1 KGHSH and CDR2 LQKENI. The CDR3 spans 15 residues. With 6 bases clipped from V and 4 bases from J, the junction kept 7 bases outside the gene matches. CDR3 nucleotide sequence: TGTGCCAGCTCTGCAGGGACTAGCAGGTACAATGAGCAGTTCTTC. This gives the protein CASSAGTSRYNEQFF.

The chain couples TRBV28 to TRBJ2-3; D call uncertain. Per the germline V gene, CDR1 is MDHEN and CDR2 is SYDVKM. V gave up 4 bases and J gave up 1 base, with 3 bases separating them. The CDR3 sequence is 12 residues long. The CDR3 bases are TGTGCCAGCAGTTACCGCACAGATACGCAGTATTTT. Residues: CASSYRTDTQYF.

The chain links TRBV29-1 to TRBJ2-3; no clear D gene. The V end was cut by 6 bases, the J end by 1 base, with 8 bases between. The CDR3 has 12 residues. CDR1 is SQVTM, CDR2 ANQGSEA, per germline. The CDR3 bases are TGCAGCGTGGCCGGACGCACAGATACGCAGTATTTT. Translated, it gives CSVAGRTDTQYF.

This clone has only a few counts. The rearrangement uses TRBV10-3 and TRBJ2-7, with D possibly TRBD1 on 8 matching bases. The CDR3 consists of 15 residues. CDR1 is ENHRY, CDR2 SYGVKD, per germline. With 6 bases removed from V and 7 bases from J, the gap between germline ends came to 22 bases. CDR3 region: CAISETDREGEEQYF. CDR3 DNA sequence: TGTGCCATCAGCGAGACGGACAGGGAGGGGGAAGAGCAGTACTTC.

The V and J genes are TRBV11-3 and TRBJ1-1; D unclear. Trimming stripped 3 bases from V and 4 bases from J, with 9 bases between. Germline values: CDR1 SGHNT, CDR2 YENEEA. This CDR3 is built from 13 residues. The DNA of the CDR3 is TGTGCCAGCAGCTTCTTCCTGGGCACTGAAGCTTTCTTT. This gives the protein CASSFFLGTEAFF.

V usage is TRBV5-6 and J usage is TRBJ2-3; TRBD2 matches at 13 bases. After removal of 2 bases from V and 7 bases from J, the junction contained 10 bases not matched to a gene. The CDR3 extends over 17 amino acids. The germline CDR1 and CDR2 sequences are SGHDT and YYEEEE. This CDR3 reads CASSFGGRTSGGNTQYF. CDR3 nucleotide sequence: TGTGCCAGCAGCTTTGGGGGCCGGACTAGCGGGGGAAATACGCAGTATTTT.

This chain links TRBV19 with TRBJ2-3; D remains unclear. Germline V gene lookup returns CDR1 LNHDA and CDR2 SQIVND (reference sequence). The ends were cut back, 3 bases at V and 6 bases at J, with 13 bases in the middle. The CDR3 loop spans 14 amino acids. The CDR3 is CASSIRLDADTQYF. CDR3 nucleotides: TGTGCCAGTAGTATTAGGCTAGACGCCGATACGCAGTATTTT. The full variable domain, completed using reference TRBV19 and TRBJ2-3, is DGGITQSPKYLFRKEGQNVTLSCEQNLNHDAMYWYRQDPGQGLRLIYYSQIVNDFQKGDIAEGYSVSREKKESFPLTVTSAQKNPTAFYLCASSIRLDADTQYFGPGTRLTVL.

The V and J genes are TRBV7-2 and TRBJ1-4; TRBD1 aligns across 7 bases. CDR3 length: 14 amino acids. Trimming at V came to 5 bases and at J to 3 bases, leaving 3 bases not matched to a gene. Germline V gene lookup returns CDR1 SGHTA and CDR2 FQGNSA. The DNA for the CDR3 is TGTGCCAGCAGCCAAGGACAGGCTAATGAAAAACTGTTTTTT. It yields the protein CASSQGQANEKLFF.

In DNA, the CDR3 is TGTGCCTGGAGTTCTACTCAGCGGGGGGGCAATTACGAGCAGTACTTC. Amino acid sequence: CAWSSTQRGGNYEQYF. V gene TRBV30 combines with J gene TRBJ2-7; 10 nucleotides match TRBD2. Germline V gene data show CDR1 as GTSNPN and CDR2 as SVGIG (reference sequence). J lost 4 bases, V lost 2 bases, and 11 bases had no gene match. This CDR3 contains 16 residues.

This chain links TRBV5-1 with TRBJ2-2, with unresolved D. The V gene's germline CDR1 is SGHRS and CDR2 YFSETQ. The germline V and J ends were trimmed by 0 bases and 6 bases, with 9 bases remaining between them. The CDR3 loop spans 14 amino acids. The CDR3 here is CASSLGLDAGELFF. The DNA of the CDR3 is TGCGCCAGCAGCTTGGGGCTCGACGCCGGGGAGCTGTTTTTT.

CDR3 coding DNA: TGTGCCACCAGCGGGGGACTCTCCACCTACGAGCAGTACTTC. Translating it yields CATSGGLSTYEQYF. This chain links TRBV15 with TRBJ2-7, with a possible D match to TRBD2 (6 bases). Trimming shortened V by 5 bases and J by 2 bases, and 13 bases separated the two germline ends. Germline V gene lookup returns CDR1 LNHNV and CDR2 YYDKDF (reference sequence). The CDR3 is 14 residues long. Complete variable domain (other parts from reference TRBV15 and TRBJ2-7): DAMVIQNPRYQVTQFGKPVTLSCSQTLNHNVMYWYQQKSSQAPKLLFHYYDKDFNNEADTPDNFQSRRPNTSFCFLDIRSPGLGDTAMYLCATSGGLSTYEQYFGPGTRLTVT.

This chain connects TRBV6-5 to TRBJ2-5, with D perhaps matching TRBD2 (6 bases). Between the trimmed V and J ends, which lost 5 bases and 5 bases, there was a span of 15 bases. The CDR3 loop spans 14 amino acids. The germline CDR1 and CDR2 sequences are MNHEY and SVGAGI. DNA for the CDR3: TGTGCCAGCAGTGCGAGGTGGAGGGGTGAGACCCAGTACTTC. Translating it yields CASSARWRGETQYF.

The chain combines TRBV2 with TRBJ2-7; unclear D gene. Germline values: CDR1 SNHLY, CDR2 FYNNEI. This CDR3 is built from 11 residues. Trimming shortened V by 6 bases and J by 8 bases, and 11 bases separated the two germline ends. Here the CDR3 DNA reads TGTGCCAGCAGCCCGGCTTGGAAGCAGTACTTC. This encodes CASSPAWKQYF.

This clone was counted between two and nine times. The rearrangement joins TRBV2 to TRBJ1-2, with D maybe TRBD1 (5 bases). The CDR3 is 14 residues long. CDR1 and CDR2 from the germline V gene are SNHLY and FYNNEI. V lost 7 bases and J lost 3, with 15 bases in between. Here the CDR3 DNA reads TGTGCCAGCACTACTGACAGCGCCTACTATGGCTACACCTTC. Residues: CASTTDSAYYGYTF.

The chain uses TRBV5-1 and TRBJ1-2; TRBD1 matches at 8 bases. The length of the CDR3 is 13 residues. V trimming: 4 bases; J trimming: 7 bases; junction bases outside the gene matches: 6. The germline V gene has CDR1 SGHRS and CDR2 YFSETQ. In nucleotides, the CDR3 is TGCGCCAGCAGCCCGGGGACAGGCGTTGGCTACACCTTC. Its protein product is CASSPGTGVGYTF.

This clone was observed a handful of times. The chain uses TRBV11-2 and TRBJ2-1; D possibly corresponds to TRBD2 (6 bases). CDR1 SGHAT and CDR2 FQNNGV come from the germline V gene. The CDR3 sequence is 15 residues long. V was cut by 4 bases and J by 7 bases, with 17 bases left in between. Written as DNA, the CDR3 is TGTGCCAGCAGCTCGGGACTGGGGAGGACAAATGAGCAGTTCTTC. Protein product: CASSSGLGRTNEQFF. Full variable domain (rest looked up from reference TRBV11-2 and TRBJ2-1): EAGVAQSPRYKIIEKRQSVAFWCNPISGHATLYWYQQILGQGPKLLIQFQNNGVVDDSQLPKDRFSAERLKGVDSTLKIQPAKLEDSAVYLCASSSGLGRTNEQFFGPGTRLTVL.

The chain employs TRBV4-3 and TRBJ1-3; D remains unclear. This CDR3 comprises 17 residues. V gave up 1 base and J gave up 0 bases, with 13 bases separating them. CDR1 and CDR2 from the germline V gene are LGHNA and YSLEER. The CDR3 bases are TGCGCCAGCAGCCAAGCTTATCAGACGAGCTCTGGAAACACCATATATTTT. The encoded protein is CASSQAYQTSSGNTIYF.

This clone appeared once. The chain combines TRBV5-1 with TRBJ2-1; TRBD1 matches 9 bases. This CDR3 comprises 16 residues. V lost 2 bases to trimming and J lost 6 bases; unmatched junction nucleotides: 9. The germline CDR1 and CDR2 sequences are SGHRS and YFSETQ. This CDR3 is CASSFQTGGGTNEQFF. In nucleotides, the CDR3 is TGCGCCAGCAGCTTCCAAACAGGGGGCGGAACCAATGAGCAGTTCTTC.

V gene TRBV4-1 combines with J gene TRBJ2-2, with TRBD1 matching 10 bases. V dropped 4 bases and J dropped 3; count of bases not matched to a gene: 11. The V gene's germline CDR1 is MGHRA and CDR2 YSYEKL. This CDR3 is built from 18 residues. This CDR3 reads CASSPGTGEPADTGELFF. DNA for the CDR3: TGCGCCAGCAGCCCCGGGACAGGGGAACCCGCGGACACCGGGGAGCTGTTTTTT.

The J gene is TRBJ2-3, the V gene TRBV28, with a possible D match to TRBD2 (6 bases). Germline V gene lookup returns CDR1 MDHEN and CDR2 SYDVKM. The CDR3 is 13 residues long. Trimming removed 4 bases at V and 4 bases at J, with 9 bases between. The CDR3 DNA reads TGTGCCAGCAGTTACGGAGGGGCAGATACGCAGTATTTT. This sequence encodes CASSYGGADTQYF.

The genes are TRBV28 and TRBJ2-7, with 15 positions matching TRBD2. V was pared by 6 bases and J by 7 bases, with 10 bases of the junction left unmatched. CDR1 and CDR2 from the germline V gene are MDHEN and SYDVKM. This CDR3 comprises 16 residues. The CDR3 protein is CASRRTSGRALGEQYF. The CDR3 DNA follows: TGTGCCAGCAGGCGGACTAGCGGGAGGGCCCTTGGTGAGCAGTACTTC. The full variable domain, rest sourced from reference TRBV28 and TRBJ2-7, is DVKVTQSSRYLVKRTGEKVFLECVQDMDHENMFWYRQDPGLGLRLIYFSYDVKMKEKGDIPEGYSVSREKKERFSLILESASTNQTSMYLCASRRTSGRALGEQYFGPGTRLTVT.

The V call is TRBV28, the J call TRBJ2-1; possible D gene TRBD2, 7 bases. Germline assignment: CDR1 MDHEN and CDR2 SYDVKM. The CDR3 contains 15 residues. V shed 7 bases and J shed 6 bases, with 19 bases lying between them. CDR3 sequence: CASTRGGPTLNEQFF. DNA for the CDR3: TGTGCCAGCACTAGGGGGGGGCCTACCCTCAATGAGCAGTTCTTC.

This clone has a handful of counts. One junction end does not reproduce the germline sequence, and a read error may be involved. The CDR3 coding sequence is TGCTATGTTACTGAAGCTTTCTTT. It is translated as CYVTEAFF. J is TRBJ1-1 and V is TRBV5-4; D unclear. This CDR3 is built from 8 residues. Germline assignment: CDR1 SGHNT and CDR2 YYREEE (reference sequence).

The J gene is TRBJ2-2, the V gene TRBV5-1; 9 bases map to TRBD1. The CDR3 has 16 amino acids. Trimming removed 3 bases from V and 7 bases from J; junction bases left unmatched: 10. CDR1 is SGHRS and CDR2 is YFSETQ in the germline V gene. CDR3 protein: CASSSDGQGMSGELFF. In DNA, the CDR3 is TGCGCCAGCAGCTCAGACGGACAGGGGATGAGCGGGGAGCTGTTTTTT.

This clone has just a few counts. The chain recombines TRBV28 with TRBJ1-1; no clear D gene. This CDR3 is built from 17 residues. The germline CDR1 and CDR2 sequences are MDHEN and SYDVKM. The germline V and J ends were trimmed by 5 bases and 1 base, with 20 bases remaining between them. CDR3: CASSHLLRRRTNTEAFF. CDR3 bases: TGTGCCAGCAGTCACTTATTACGAAGACGGACGAACACTGAAGCTTTCTTT.

The chain has TRBV12-2 and TRBJ1-1. TRBV12-2 is given as a pseudogene. CDR3 size: 14 residues. In DNA, the CDR3 is TGTGCAAGTCGCTTAGCCGTCGGAAACACTGAAGCTTTCTTT. This gives the protein CASRLAVGNTEAFF.

This rearrangement joins TRBV27 to TRBJ1-5; TRBD1 might be the D (6 bases). The CDR3 is 15 residues long. CDR1 and CDR2 (germline): MNHEY, SMNVEV (reference sequence). V was trimmed by 3 bases and J by 5 bases, leaving 14 bases between them. CDR3 sequence reads: CASSFSRGEDQPQHF. DNA of the CDR3: TGTGCCAGCAGTTTTTCCAGGGGCGAAGATCAGCCCCAGCATTTT.